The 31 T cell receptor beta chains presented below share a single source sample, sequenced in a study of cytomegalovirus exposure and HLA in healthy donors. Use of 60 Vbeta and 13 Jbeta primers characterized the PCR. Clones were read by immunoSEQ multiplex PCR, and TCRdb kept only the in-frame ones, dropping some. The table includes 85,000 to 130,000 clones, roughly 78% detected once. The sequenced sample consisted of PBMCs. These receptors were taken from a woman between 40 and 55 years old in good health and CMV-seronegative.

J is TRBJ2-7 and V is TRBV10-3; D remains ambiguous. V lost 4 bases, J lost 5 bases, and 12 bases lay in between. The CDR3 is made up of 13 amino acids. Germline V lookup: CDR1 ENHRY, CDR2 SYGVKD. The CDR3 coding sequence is TGTGCCATCAGTGGCCCTATTATCGACGAGCAGTACTTC. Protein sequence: CAISGPIIDEQYF.

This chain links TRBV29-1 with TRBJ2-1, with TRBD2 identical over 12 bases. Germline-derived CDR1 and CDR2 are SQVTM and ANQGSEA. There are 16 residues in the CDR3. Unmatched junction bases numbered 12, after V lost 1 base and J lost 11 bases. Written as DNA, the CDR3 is TGCAGCGTTGAAGGGACTAGCGGGACACTCCATGCCCAGCAGTTCTTC. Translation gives CSVEGTSGTLHAQQFF.

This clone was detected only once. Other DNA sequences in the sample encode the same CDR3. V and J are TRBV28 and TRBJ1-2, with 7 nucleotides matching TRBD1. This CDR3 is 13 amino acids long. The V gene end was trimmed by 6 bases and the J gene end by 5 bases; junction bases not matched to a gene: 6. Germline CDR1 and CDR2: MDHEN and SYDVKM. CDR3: CASSLDRVYGYTF. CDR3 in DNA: TGTGCCAGCAGCCTCGACAGGGTTTATGGCTACACCTTC.

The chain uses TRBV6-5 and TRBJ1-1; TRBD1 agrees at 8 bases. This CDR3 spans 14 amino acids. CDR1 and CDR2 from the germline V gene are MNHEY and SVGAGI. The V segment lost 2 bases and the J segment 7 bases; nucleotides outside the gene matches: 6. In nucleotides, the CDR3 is TGTGCCAGCAGTTACGGCAGGGGGCGAGGTGAAGCTTTCTTT. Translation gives CASSYGRGRGEAFF.

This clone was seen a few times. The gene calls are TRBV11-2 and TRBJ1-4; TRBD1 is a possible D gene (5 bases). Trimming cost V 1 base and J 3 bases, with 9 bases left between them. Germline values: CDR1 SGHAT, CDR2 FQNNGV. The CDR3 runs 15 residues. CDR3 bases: TGTGCCAGCAGCTTAGCGGCAGGGCCTAATGAAAAACTGTTTTTT. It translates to CASSLAAGPNEKLFF.

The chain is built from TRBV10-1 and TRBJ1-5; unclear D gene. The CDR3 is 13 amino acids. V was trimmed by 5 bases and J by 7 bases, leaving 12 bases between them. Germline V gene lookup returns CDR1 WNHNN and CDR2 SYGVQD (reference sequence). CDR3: CASSRIPGQPQHF. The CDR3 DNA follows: TGCGCCAGCAGTAGAATACCGGGGCAGCCCCAGCATTTT.

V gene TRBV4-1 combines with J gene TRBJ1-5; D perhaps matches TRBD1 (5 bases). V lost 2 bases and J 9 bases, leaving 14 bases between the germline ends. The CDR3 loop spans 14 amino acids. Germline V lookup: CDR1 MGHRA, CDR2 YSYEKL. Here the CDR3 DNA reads TGCGCCAGCAGCCAATCAAGTCCCGGGGGGCCCCAGCATTTT. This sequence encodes CASSQSSPGGPQHF.

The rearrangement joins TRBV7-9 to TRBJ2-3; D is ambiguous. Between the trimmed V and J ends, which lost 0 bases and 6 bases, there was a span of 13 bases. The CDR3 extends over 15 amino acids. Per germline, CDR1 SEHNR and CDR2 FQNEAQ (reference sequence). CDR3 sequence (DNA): TGTGCCAGCAGCTTAGCCCACTCCGCGGTGGATACGCAGTATTTT. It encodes CASSLAHSAVDTQYF.

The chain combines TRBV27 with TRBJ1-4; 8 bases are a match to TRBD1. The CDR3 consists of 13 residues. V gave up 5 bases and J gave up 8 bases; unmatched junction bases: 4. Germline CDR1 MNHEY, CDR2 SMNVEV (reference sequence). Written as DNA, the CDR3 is TGTGCCAGCAGTCCGACAGGGGTAGAAAAACTGTTTTTT. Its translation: CASSPTGVEKLFF.

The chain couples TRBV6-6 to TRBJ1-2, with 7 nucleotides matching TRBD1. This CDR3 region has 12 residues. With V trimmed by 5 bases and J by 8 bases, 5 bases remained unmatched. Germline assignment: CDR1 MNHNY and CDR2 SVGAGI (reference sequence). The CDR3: CASSTGQRGYTF. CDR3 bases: TGTGCCAGCAGTACGGGACAGAGAGGCTACACCTTC.

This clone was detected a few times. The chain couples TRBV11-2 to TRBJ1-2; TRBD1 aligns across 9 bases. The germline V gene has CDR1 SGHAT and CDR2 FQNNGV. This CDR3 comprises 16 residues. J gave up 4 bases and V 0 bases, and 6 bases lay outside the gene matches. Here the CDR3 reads CASSLDAGTGPYGYTF. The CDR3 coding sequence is TGTGCCAGCAGCTTAGACGCCGGGACAGGGCCCTATGGCTACACCTTC.

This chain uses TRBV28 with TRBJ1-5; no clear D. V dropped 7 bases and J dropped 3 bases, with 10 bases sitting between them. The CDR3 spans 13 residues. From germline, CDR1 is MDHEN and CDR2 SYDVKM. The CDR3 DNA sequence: TGTGCCAGCACCGAGAGAAACAATCAGCCCCAGCATTTT. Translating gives CASTERNNQPQHF.

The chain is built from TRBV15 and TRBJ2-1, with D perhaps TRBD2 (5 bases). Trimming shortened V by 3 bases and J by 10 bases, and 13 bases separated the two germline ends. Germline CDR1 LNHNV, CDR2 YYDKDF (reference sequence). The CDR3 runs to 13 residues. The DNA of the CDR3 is TGTGCCACCAGCAGGGGCGGAGGTAGCGAGCAGTTCTTC. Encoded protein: CATSRGGGSEQFF.

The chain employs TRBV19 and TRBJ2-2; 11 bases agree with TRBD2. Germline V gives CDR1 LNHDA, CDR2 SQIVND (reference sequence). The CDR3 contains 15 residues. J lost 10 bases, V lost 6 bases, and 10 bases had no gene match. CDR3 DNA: TGTGCCAGTAGAGCCCCGGGACTAGCGGCCGAGGAGCTGTTTTTT. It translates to CASRAPGLAAEELFF.

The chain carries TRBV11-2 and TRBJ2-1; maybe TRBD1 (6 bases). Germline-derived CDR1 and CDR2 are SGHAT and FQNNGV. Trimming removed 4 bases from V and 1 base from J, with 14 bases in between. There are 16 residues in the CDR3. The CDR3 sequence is CASSYRQDRSYNEQFF. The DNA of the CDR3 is TGTGCCAGCAGCTACAGACAGGATCGATCCTACAATGAGCAGTTCTTC.

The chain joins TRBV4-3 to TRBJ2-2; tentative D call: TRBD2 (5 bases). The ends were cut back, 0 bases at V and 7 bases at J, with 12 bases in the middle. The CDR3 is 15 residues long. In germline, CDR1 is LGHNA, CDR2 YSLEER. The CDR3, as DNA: TGCGCCAGCAGCCAAGATAGCGCCTCCGACGGGGAGCTGTTTTTT. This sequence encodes CASSQDSASDGELFF.

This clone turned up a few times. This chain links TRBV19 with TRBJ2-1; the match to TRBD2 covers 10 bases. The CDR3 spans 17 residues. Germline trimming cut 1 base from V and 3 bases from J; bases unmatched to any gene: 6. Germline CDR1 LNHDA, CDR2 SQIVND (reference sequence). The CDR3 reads CASSIVGLAGDYNEQFF. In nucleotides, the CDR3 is TGTGCCAGTAGTATAGTTGGGCTAGCGGGAGACTACAATGAGCAGTTCTTC.

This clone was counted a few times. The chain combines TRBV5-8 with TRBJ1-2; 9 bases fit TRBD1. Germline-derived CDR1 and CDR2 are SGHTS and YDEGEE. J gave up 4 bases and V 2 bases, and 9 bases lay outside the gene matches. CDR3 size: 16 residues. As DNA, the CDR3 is TGTGCCAGCAGCTTACAGGGGGCCAATGGGCTCTATGGCTACACCTTC. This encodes CASSLQGANGLYGYTF.

Written as DNA, the CDR3 is TGTGCCAGCAGTTCCAATTTCGTCAGCTCCTACGAGCAGTACTTC. Its translation: CASSSNFVSSYEQYF. The chain carries TRBV6-6 and TRBJ2-7; D remains ambiguous. This CDR3 has 15 amino acids. Trimming took 4 bases from V and 0 from J, leaving 13 bases between them. CDR1 is MNHNY and CDR2 is SVGAGI in the germline V gene (reference sequence).

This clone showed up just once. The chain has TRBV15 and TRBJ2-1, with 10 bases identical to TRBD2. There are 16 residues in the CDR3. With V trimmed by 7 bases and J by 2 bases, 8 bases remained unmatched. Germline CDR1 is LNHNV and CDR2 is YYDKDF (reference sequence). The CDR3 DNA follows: TGTGCCACCACTGCTAGCGGGAGAGGAGCCTACAATGAGCAGTTCTTC. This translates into CATTASGRGAYNEQFF. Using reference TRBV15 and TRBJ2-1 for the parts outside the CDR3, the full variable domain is DAMVIQNPRYQVTQFGKPVTLSCSQTLNHNVMYWYQQKSSQAPKLLFHYYDKDFNNEADTPDNFQSRRPNTSFCFLDIRSPGLGDTAMYLCATTASGRGAYNEQFFGPGTRLTVL.

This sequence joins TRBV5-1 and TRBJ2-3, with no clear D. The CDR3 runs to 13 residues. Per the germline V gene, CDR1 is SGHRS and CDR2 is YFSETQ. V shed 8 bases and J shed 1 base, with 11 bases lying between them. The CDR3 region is CASKESGTDTQYF. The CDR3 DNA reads TGCGCCAGTAAGGAGTCTGGCACAGATACGCAGTATTTT.

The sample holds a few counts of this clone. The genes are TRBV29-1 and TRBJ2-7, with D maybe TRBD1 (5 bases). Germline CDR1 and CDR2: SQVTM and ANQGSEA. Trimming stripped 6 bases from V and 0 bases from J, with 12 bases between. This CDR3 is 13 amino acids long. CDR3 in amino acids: CSVLDGHSYEQYF. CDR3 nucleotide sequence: TGCAGCGTCCTGGACGGACACTCCTACGAGCAGTACTTC.

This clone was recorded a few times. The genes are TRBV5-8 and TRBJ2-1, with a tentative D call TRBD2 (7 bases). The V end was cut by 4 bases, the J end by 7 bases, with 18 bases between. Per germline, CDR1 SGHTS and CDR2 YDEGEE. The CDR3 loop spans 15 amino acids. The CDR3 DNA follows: TGTGCCAGCAGCCCGGGGGGCCTTTTACTGAATGAGCAGTTCTTC. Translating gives CASSPGGLLLNEQFF.

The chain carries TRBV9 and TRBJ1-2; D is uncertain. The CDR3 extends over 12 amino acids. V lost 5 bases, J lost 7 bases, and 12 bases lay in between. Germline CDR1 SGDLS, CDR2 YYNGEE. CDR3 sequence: CASRDYLGGYTF. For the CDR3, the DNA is TGTGCCAGCAGGGACTACCTAGGTGGCTACACCTTC.

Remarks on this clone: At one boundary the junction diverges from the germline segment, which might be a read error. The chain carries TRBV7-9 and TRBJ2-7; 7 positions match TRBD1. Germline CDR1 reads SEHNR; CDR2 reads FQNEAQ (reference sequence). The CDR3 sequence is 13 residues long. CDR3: CSSSATDRDEQYF. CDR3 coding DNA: TGTTCCAGCAGCGCCACCGACAGGGACGAGCAGTACTTC.

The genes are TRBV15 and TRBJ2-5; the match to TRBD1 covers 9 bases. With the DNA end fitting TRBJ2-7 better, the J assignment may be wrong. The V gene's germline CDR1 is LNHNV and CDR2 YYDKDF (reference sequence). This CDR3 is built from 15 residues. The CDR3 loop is CATRSTGTGLYEQYF. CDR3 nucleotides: TGTGCCACACGAAGTACCGGGACAGGGCTCTACGAGCAGTACTTC.

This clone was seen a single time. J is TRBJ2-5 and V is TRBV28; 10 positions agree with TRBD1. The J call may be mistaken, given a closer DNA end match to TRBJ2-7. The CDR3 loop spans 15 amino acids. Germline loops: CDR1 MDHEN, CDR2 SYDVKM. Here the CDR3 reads CASSLLGQGTYEQYF. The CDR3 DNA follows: TGTGCCAGCAGTTTACTGGGACAGGGGACCTACGAGCAGTACTTC.

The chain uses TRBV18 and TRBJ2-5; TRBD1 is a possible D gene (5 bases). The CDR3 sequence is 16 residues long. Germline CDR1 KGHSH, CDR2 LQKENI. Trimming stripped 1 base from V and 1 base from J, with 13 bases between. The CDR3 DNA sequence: TGTGCCAGCTCACCACGAATCACGACAGCCCAAGAGACCCAGTACTTC. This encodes CASSPRITTAQETQYF.

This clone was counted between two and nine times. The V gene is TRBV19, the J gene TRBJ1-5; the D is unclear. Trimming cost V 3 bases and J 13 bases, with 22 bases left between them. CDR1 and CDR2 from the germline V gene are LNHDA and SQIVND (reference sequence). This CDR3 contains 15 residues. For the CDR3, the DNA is TGTGCCAGTAGTATGGGAGGCGCAATCTGGAGGGAACAGCATTTT. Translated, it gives CASSMGGAIWREQHF.

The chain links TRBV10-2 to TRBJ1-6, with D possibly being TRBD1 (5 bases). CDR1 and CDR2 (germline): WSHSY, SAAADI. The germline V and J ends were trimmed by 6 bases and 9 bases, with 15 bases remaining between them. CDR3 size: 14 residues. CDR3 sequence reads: CASRAGTMGSPLHF. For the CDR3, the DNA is TGCGCCAGCAGAGCCGGGACTATGGGTTCACCCCTCCACTTT.

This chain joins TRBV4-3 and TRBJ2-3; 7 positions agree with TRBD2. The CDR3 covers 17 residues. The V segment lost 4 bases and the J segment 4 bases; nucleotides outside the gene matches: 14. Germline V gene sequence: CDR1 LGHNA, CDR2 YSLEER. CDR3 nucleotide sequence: TGCGCCAGCAGCCTAGGAGGGTCAAGTCGGGGGGCAGATACGCAGTATTTT. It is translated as CASSLGGSSRGADTQYF.